One sample yielded the 16 T cell receptor beta chains listed below, sequenced in a study of T cells in Graves' hyperthyroidism and ophthalmopathy. Amplification targeted TCR beta CDR3 regions from RNA transcripts. When the TCR CDR3 underwent first-round RT-PCR, the HTBI primer set was used. One entry per CDR3 protein, called by TCRdb with MiXCR from the multiplex PCR reads. This table has about 640,000 distinct CDR3 sequences, 20% to 25% appearing once. Sequenced: blood. Receptors were obtained from a man aged 30 to 39 with Graves' ophthalmopathy.

This clonotype was counted many times. This chain links TRBV7-8 with TRBJ2-1, with TRBD2 matching 8 bases. Trimming cost V 5 bases and J 5 bases; bases outside gene matches: 8. Germline CDR1 SGHVS, CDR2 FQNEAQ. The CDR3 extends over 15 amino acids. The CDR3 region has the DNA TGTGCCAGCAGCCCCGGGGTAGCGGGAAACAATGAGCAGTTCTTC. Its translation is CASSPGVAGNNEQFF.

In this sample, this clonotype turned up a few times. This chain links TRBV6-5 with TRBJ1-1; the D is unclear. Germline lookup yields CDR1 MNHEY and CDR2 SVGAGI. Trimming took off 2 bases at V and 8 bases at J, with 18 bases between the two ends. The CDR3 length is 15 residues. CDR3 nucleotide sequence: TGTGCCAGCAGTTACGCCGCTTTCCAAATTGGAGAAGCTTTCTTT. Translation: CASSYAAFQIGEAFF.

This clonotype has ten or more counts. CDR3 sequence: CASSLGGGVGMNTEAFF. For the CDR3, the DNA is TGTGCCAGCAGCTTAGGAGGGGGGGTGGGGATGAACACTGAAGCTTTCTTT. The chain has TRBV11-2 and TRBJ1-1; D may be TRBD1 (6 bases). Per the germline V gene, CDR1 is SGHAT and CDR2 is FQNNGV. V was shortened by 1 base and J by 0 bases, with 15 bases between the two germline ends. The CDR3 consists of 17 residues. Supplemented by reference TRBV11-2 and TRBJ1-1, the full variable domain reads EAGVAQSPRYKIIEKRQSVAFWCNPISGHATLYWYQQILGQGPKLLIQFQNNGVVDDSQLPKDRFSAERLKGVDSTLKIQPAKLEDSAVYLCASSLGGGVGMNTEAFFGQGTRLTVV.

This clonotype was observed a handful of times. V usage is TRBV19 and J usage is TRBJ1-1, with 7 bases fitting TRBD1. The CDR3 length is 14 residues. Looked up from germline, CDR1 is LNHDA and CDR2 is SQIVND (reference sequence). V gave up 8 bases and J gave up 0 bases; unmatched junction bases: 6. CDR3 sequence (DNA): TGTGCCAGTGCTCACACAGGGGTGAACACTGAAGCTTTCTTT. Protein product: CASAHTGVNTEAFF.

This clonotype was found a few times. The J gene is TRBJ2-7, the V gene TRBV18; a possible D gene is TRBD2 (5 bases). Germline CDR1 is KGHSH and CDR2 is LQKENI. The CDR3 spans 15 residues. V was cut by 4 bases and J by 1 base, with 14 bases left in between. This CDR3 reads CASSRAEGPSYEQYF. As DNA, the CDR3 is TGTGCCAGCTCACGCGCCGAGGGTCCTTCCTACGAGCAGTACTTC.

The rearrangement uses TRBV6-1 and TRBJ2-7; unclear D gene. CDR1 and CDR2 (germline): MNHNS, SASEGT. Trimming cost V 8 bases and J 2 bases, with 16 bases left between them. The CDR3 has 14 residues. DNA of the CDR3: TGTGCCAGCGGTGGCAGCATCTCCCCCTACGAGCAGTACTTC. Amino acids: CASGGSISPYEQYF.

This rearrangement joins TRBV6-1 to TRBJ2-7, with D perhaps matching TRBD1 or TRBD2 (5 bases each). Germline loops: CDR1 MNHNS, CDR2 SASEGT. This CDR3 has 15 amino acids. Trimming cost V 3 bases and J 2 bases, with 14 bases left between them. The CDR3 here is CASSDPGTVTYEQYF. The CDR3 bases are TGTGCCAGCAGTGATCCCGGGACGGTAACCTACGAGCAGTACTTC.

This clonotype appeared many times. J is TRBJ2-7 and V is TRBV5-1, with 7 nucleotides matching TRBD2. V was clipped by 4 bases and J by 2 bases; unmatched bases: 9. The V gene's germline CDR1 is SGHRS and CDR2 YFSETQ. There are 15 residues in the CDR3. The chain's CDR3 is CASSPSSGGPYEQYF. CDR3 sequence (DNA): TGCGCCAGCAGCCCATCGTCGGGGGGACCCTACGAGCAGTACTTC.

The rearrangement links TRBV6-1 to TRBJ2-3; D ambiguous. The CDR3 has 9 amino acids. Germline loops: CDR1 MNHNS, CDR2 SASEGT. V was shortened by 10 bases and J by 9 bases, with 8 bases between the two germline ends. CDR3 protein: CATRRTQYF. The CDR3 region has the DNA TGTGCCACAAGGAGAACGCAGTATTTT.

The rearrangement joins TRBV10-2 to TRBJ2-2; 10 bases are shared with TRBD1. The germline V gene has CDR1 WSHSY and CDR2 SAAADI. Unmatched junction bases numbered 9, after V lost 4 bases and J lost 4 bases. CDR3 size: 17 residues. Here the CDR3 reads CASSGPAGTGVTGELFF. The CDR3, as DNA: TGCGCCAGCAGTGGGCCCGCCGGGACAGGGGTCACCGGGGAGCTGTTTTTT.

J is TRBJ2-1 and V is TRBV5-1, with TRBD2 matching over 12 bases. Germline loops: CDR1 SGHRS, CDR2 YFSETQ. The length of the CDR3 is 16 residues. V shed 2 bases and J 6 bases; nucleotides not matched to a gene: 6. This chain's CDR3 is CASSFTGTSGSNEQFF. In nucleotides, the CDR3 is TGCGCCAGCAGCTTTACAGGGACTAGCGGGTCCAATGAGCAGTTCTTC.

In its sample, this clonotype was seen a few times. V is TRBV5-1 and J is TRBJ1-5; 8 bases are a match to TRBD1. With 4 bases clipped from V and 7 bases from J, the junction kept 13 bases outside the gene matches. This CDR3 has 16 residues. Germline V gene lookup returns CDR1 SGHRS and CDR2 YFSETQ. The CDR3 DNA is TGCGCCAGCAGCCGGGGCCCACAGGGGGAAGGACAGCCCCAGCATTTT. Translation gives CASSRGPQGEGQPQHF.

V gene TRBV7-8 combines with J gene TRBJ2-5; TRBD1 matches 10 bases. The CDR3 has 16 amino acids. Germline lookup yields CDR1 SGHVS and CDR2 FQNEAQ. V shed 5 bases, J shed 1 base, and the junction held 7 bases outside the gene matches. The CDR3, as DNA: TGTGCCAGCAGCCGACGGGACAGGGGAATCCAAGAGACCCAGTACTTC. It specifies CASSRRDRGIQETQYF.

This clonotype showed up many times. The chain combines TRBV3-1 with TRBJ1-6; TRBD1 agrees at 9 bases. This CDR3 has 15 residues. Germline V CDR1 and CDR2: LGHDT, YNNKEL (reference sequence). V lost 1 base, J lost 9 bases, and 4 bases stayed unmatched. CDR3 sequence reads: CASSQGDREFSPLHF. CDR3 DNA: TGTGCCAGCAGCCAAGGGGACAGGGAGTTTTCACCCCTCCACTTT.

The gene calls are TRBV19 and TRBJ1-2; TRBD1 agrees at 7 bases. The trim removed 6 bases at V and 4 bases at J, leaving 14 bases unmatched. The CDR3 covers 16 residues. Per germline, CDR1 LNHDA and CDR2 SQIVND (reference sequence). CDR3 amino acids: CASRRLGQQEGYGYTF. The DNA of the CDR3 is TGTGCCAGTAGGAGACTGGGACAGCAAGAAGGCTATGGCTACACCTTC. The whole variable domain, filled in from reference TRBV19 and TRBJ1-2, reads DGGITQSPKYLFRKEGQNVTLSCEQNLNHDAMYWYRQDPGQGLRLIYYSQIVNDFQKGDIAEGYSVSREKKESFPLTVTSAQKNPTAFYLCASRRLGQQEGYGYTFGSGTRLTVV.

This chain joins TRBV28 and TRBJ2-1; TRBD2 matches 7 bases. The CDR3 contains 15 residues. Germline trimming cut 6 bases from V and 6 bases from J; bases unmatched to any gene: 11. Germline CDR1 and CDR2: MDHEN and SYDVKM. CDR3 protein: CASSLAVSVGNEQFF. DNA of the CDR3: TGTGCCAGCAGCCTAGCGGTTAGTGTGGGCAATGAGCAGTTCTTC. The full variable domain, in which reference TRBV28 and TRBJ2-1 provide the parts outside the CDR3, is DVKVTQSSRYLVKRTGEKVFLECVQDMDHENMFWYRQDPGLGLRLIYFSYDVKMKEKGDIPEGYSVSREKKERFSLILESASTNQTSMYLCASSLAVSVGNEQFFGPGTRLTVL.